The 9 T cell receptor beta chains presented below share a single source sample, sequenced in a study of siplizumab effects on memory and regulatory T cells. This table comes from immunoSEQ multiplex PCR, and its TCRdb copy is limited to in-frame clones, with some not included. There are 80,000 to 130,000 clones in the sample; around 92% occur only once, and approximately 0.66% lies in the top ten. The sequenced sample consisted of Tregs sorted from blood. Every receptor here comes from a human donor in good health.

The chain carries TRBV11-2 and TRBJ2-3; 9 bases match TRBD2. V was pared by 4 bases and J by 4 bases, with 12 bases of the junction left unmatched. Germline values: CDR1 SGHAT, CDR2 FQNNGV. The CDR3 totals 17 residues. The CDR3 reads CASSSILAGAIPDTQYF. The CDR3 coding sequence is TGTGCCAGCAGCTCAATCTTAGCGGGAGCGATCCCAGATACGCAGTATTTT.

This rearrangement joins TRBV20-1 to TRBJ2-5; D not certain. Germline V gene lookup returns CDR1 DFQATT and CDR2 SNEGSKA (reference sequence). This CDR3 is 10 amino acids long. V shed 4 bases and J shed 2 bases, with 2 bases lying between them. The CDR3 reads CSANQETQYF. The DNA for the CDR3 is TGCAGTGCTAATCAAGAGACCCAGTACTTC.

The chain combines TRBV19 with TRBJ1-1; 9 bases agree with TRBD1. V was clipped by 1 base and J by 11 bases; unmatched bases: 5. Per germline, CDR1 LNHDA and CDR2 SQIVND (reference sequence). This CDR3 spans 13 amino acids. CDR3 bases: TGTGCCAGTAGTATAGGGGACAGGGCTGTGGCTTTCTTT. Translation: CASSIGDRAVAFF.

J is TRBJ2-2 and V is TRBV5-4; 7 bases line up with TRBD1. The CDR3 is 16 residues long. Trimming at V came to 4 bases and at J to 1 base, leaving 7 bases not matched to a gene. Germline loops: CDR1 SGHNT, CDR2 YYREEE (reference sequence). CDR3 bases: TGTGCCAGCAGCGGAGGCCGGGACAGGAACACCGGGGAGCTGTTTTTT. Residues: CASSGGRDRNTGELFF.

The chain carries TRBV28 and TRBJ1-2; no firm D call. The V and J ends lost 2 bases and 4 bases respectively, with 8 bases between them. This CDR3 is 13 amino acids long. CDR1 and CDR2 (germline): MDHEN, SYDVKM. The CDR3 sequence: CASSLPPPYGYTF. The CDR3 coding sequence is TGTGCCAGCAGTTTACCCCCGCCCTATGGCTACACCTTC.

The V gene is TRBV6-6, the J gene TRBJ2-2; unclear D gene. The CDR3 runs to 13 residues. Germline values: CDR1 MNHNY, CDR2 SVGAGI (reference sequence). The germline V and J ends were trimmed by 6 bases and 9 bases, with 14 bases remaining between them. In nucleotides, the CDR3 is TGTGCCAGCAGCTTGACAATTACTAGGGAGCTGTTTTTT. Translation gives CASSLTITRELFF.

The rearrangement uses TRBV5-1 and TRBJ2-1; D gene unclear. CDR3 size: 12 residues. Per the germline V gene, CDR1 is SGHRS and CDR2 is YFSETQ. The V gene lost 0 bases and the J gene lost 8 bases, with 6 bases spanning the gap. The DNA for the CDR3 is TGCGCCAGCAGCTTGGTTGGCGATGAGCAGTTCTTC. It encodes CASSLVGDEQFF.

The chain is built from TRBV5-1 and TRBJ2-3, with 9 nucleotides matching TRBD2. V was pared by 2 bases and J by 3 bases, with 4 bases of the junction left unmatched. CDR3 length: 15 residues. Germline CDR1 reads SGHRS; CDR2 reads YFSETQ. DNA of the CDR3: TGCGCCAGCAGCTTTGGTAGCGGGAGAACAGATACGCAGTATTTT. Its protein is CASSFGSGRTDTQYF.

In DNA form, the CDR3 reads TGTGCCAGCAGCTTAAATTCCCCCCTCGTAGCGGGAGTGCGGGAGCTGTTTTTT. Protein sequence: CASSLNSPLVAGVRELFF. The J gene is TRBJ2-2, the V gene TRBV11-2; TRBD2 aligns across 9 bases. Germline V gene lookup returns CDR1 SGHAT and CDR2 FQNNGV. The CDR3 runs 18 residues. Trimming at V came to 2 bases and at J to 9 bases, leaving 16 bases not matched to a gene.